This entry concerns a single T cell receptor beta chain. The antigen is unknown. The data derive from a study of T cell responses to AZD1222 COVID-19 vaccine. This CDR3 has 15 residues. The germline V gene has CDR1 MNHEY and CDR2 SMNVEV (reference sequence). The V end lost 0 bases, the J end lost 8 bases, and 13 bases lay between the germline ends. Study-wide findings and caveats: Elevations in Spike-specific TCR breadth and depth followed administration of two AZD1222 doses. Of spike-specific TCRs, nearly half reportedly target regions left unmutated in variants. In a largely white British group with more females than males, clonal diversity was possibly underestimated. None of the repertoires were sampled until the peak T cell response had passed.

TCRdb keeps only in-frame clones here, not all; method: immunoSEQ multiplex PCR. The sample holds roughly 110,000 clones, roughly 91% seen once. The sample consisted of peripheral blood, taken 28 days after the second AZD1222 dose. The TCR originated in an adult who received the AZD1222 COVID-19 vaccine. The gene calls are TRBV27 and TRBJ1-4; possibly TRBD1 for D (5 bases). CDR3: CASSLSTAGGEKLFF. The CDR3 nucleotides are TGTGCCAGCAGTTTATCGACAGCGGGAGGGGAAAAACTGTTTTTT.